This TCR beta chain comes out of a study of T cells in tuberculosis. Cells were sorted from thawed PBMC rested overnight and stained with GMM-loaded CD1B tetramer, viability dye and anti-CD3. C32 glucose monomycolate from Rhodococcus equi was loaded onto the CD1B tetramers. PBMC for tetramer sorting were first depleted of CD14-expressing monocytes. From each donor, some 100,000 tetramer-negative cells were sorted. TCR-alpha and TCR-beta chains were sequenced unpaired. This table comes from immunoSEQ multiplex PCR, and its TCRdb copy is limited to in-frame clones, with some not included. The table shows tens of thousands of clones, with approximately 91% occurring only once. The CDR3 extends over 12 amino acids. Germline loops: CDR1 MNHEY, CDR2 SMNVEV (reference sequence). V was clipped by 4 bases and J by 5 bases, with 8 bases between them.

The chain links TRBV27 to TRBJ1-2, with D perhaps matching TRBD1 (6 bases). This sequence originates from an adult woman with latent tuberculosis. Sequencing input: CD1b-GMM tetramer-negative cells sorted from PBMCs. The CDR3 DNA reads as TGTGCCAGCAGTTCCACAGGGTATGGCTACACCTTC. This encodes CASSSTGYGYTF.